Sequencing of this TCR beta chain was carried out in a study of T cells expressing NK-cell markers. Study findings and constraints: Of CD8+ T cells, about 1.0-8% belonged to dominant NKG2C+ clonotypes in five or six donors. No clear determination of HCMV specificity was made for expanded NKG2C+ T cell clones.

This CDR3 has 15 amino acids. The germline gives CDR1 SGDLS, CDR2 YYNGEE. TCRdb reprocessed the 5' RACE reads; each CDR3 protein has one entry and no DNA is given. The sample data list about 160,000 distinct CDR3 sequences. In the case of this clonotype: Its antigen is as yet unknown.

The source is a man between 18 and 69 years old in good health. The rearrangement uses TRBV9 and TRBJ1-5. Material for sequencing was blood T cells: a sorted CD56 or NKG2C T cell subset, CD4+ or CD8+ T cells, or bulk PBMC T cells (not recorded which). This chain's CDR3 is CASSVAGGRMEPQHF. Full variable domain (missing parts from reference TRBV9 and TRBJ1-5): DSGVTQTPKHLITATGQRVTLRCSPRSGDLSVYWYQQSLDQGLQFLIQYYNGEERAKGNILERFSAQQFPDLHSELNLSSLELGDSALYFCASSVAGGRMEPQHFGDGTRLSIL.